This TCR beta chain was sequenced in a study of cytomegalovirus exposure and HLA in healthy donors. Whole-study findings and limits: Based on reports, TCR beta sequences accurately predicted HLA-A and HLA-B alleles for most subjects. Rarity characterized most TCR sequences, yet some public TCRs appeared in many donors. Relative to equally common others, HLA-associated TCR beta chains showed greater clonal expansion in a later analysis.

With respect to this clone: Its cognate antigen is unknown. The same CDR3 is also encoded by other DNA sequences in this sample.

The donors, nominally healthy at sampling, likely had unrecorded immune exposures. 60 Vbeta and 13 Jbeta primers were used in PCR. The table came from immunoSEQ multiplex PCR; TCRdb's copy has only in-frame clones and leaves some out. The table records 200,000 to 250,000 clones, 82% of them present only once. The TCR was taken from a woman in her 40s in good health and CMV-seronegative. The source material was PBMCs.

CDR3 sequence reads: CAWSGGGNEQFF. CDR3 coding DNA: TGTGCCTGGAGTGGGGGGGGCAATGAGCAGTTCTTC. V gene TRBV30 combines with J gene TRBJ2-1; 7 nucleotides match TRBD2. V lost 1 base, J lost 6 bases, and 0 bases stayed unmatched. The CDR3 covers 12 residues. CDR1 is GTSNPN, CDR2 SVGIG, per germline (reference sequence).